This entry concerns a single T cell receptor (beta chain). This clone's antigen is unknown. No per-base quality is available; no much larger clone lies one base away. The sample comes from a study of shared clonotypes between healthy human individuals (dated by TCRdb to 2020 to 2021). At the level of the whole study: A couple of women and three men aged 18 to 49 years were included in the cohort. For each donor, CD4 naive and CD4 memory were each given three plates, CD8 naive was given two plates, and CD8 memory was given one plate. The study deeply sequenced blood TCR repertoires of five healthy adults to estimate repertoire size and the extent of clonotype sharing between individuals. Libraries were prepared and TCR repertoires were sequenced by different laboratories using diverse techniques, in order to increase sequencing depth and limit assay-specific biases. Leukapheresis yielded between about 0.94 and 10 billion PBMCs per donor.

The full study reports these points: The genetic and exposure-history diversity represented was limited by the small number of donors. Higher generation probabilities were observed for clonotypes shared by all four sorted-subset donors than for non-shared clonotypes. Sampling was restricted to blood, and TCR repertoires in tissues likely differ from the TCR repertoires found in blood. Sharing across a few donors was observed for about 5% of naive CD4, about 4% of naive CD8, 2% to 2.5% of memory CD4, and roughly 0.4% of memory CD8 clonotypes. Even with the large sequencing depth, rarefaction of the sorted-subset datasets indicated that sequencing was incomplete. Naive subsets generally had larger estimated clonotype richness than memory subsets. Based on pairwise subsampling, the degree of clonotype sharing among donors was expected to be affected by sequencing depth.

CD8 naive samples were CD45RO-negative cells positively selected for CCR7, giving a CD45RA+CCR7+ population that excluded TemRA cells. The donors were healthy, HIV-negative adults with no recently reported acute infections or vaccinations. Every donor was a Caucasian adult living in Nashville, Tennessee, USA. Blood was collected by leukapheresis, and PBMCs were isolated by Ficoll-Histopaque density gradient centrifugation and then cryopreserved in liquid nitrogen vapor phase. Analytical flow cytometry was used to check the purity and quantity of every magnetically sorted T cell population. Genomic DNA was isolated from every sorted fraction and measured by UV absorbance on a Nanodrop 2000c. CDR1 and CDR2 (LNHDA, SQIVND) derive from the germline V gene (reference sequence). Trimmed from V: 4 bases; trimmed from J: 3 bases; junction bases lacking a gene match: 9. From its cysteine to its phenylalanine, the CDR3 spans 16 amino acids. Kept here is only the CDR3 DNA, which spans 48 bases and is read in frame from base 1.

Using the deep immunoSEQ assay, TCR CDR3 regions were amplified from genomic DNA by multiplex PCR. Extracted genomic DNA from each cell subset was distributed evenly across all wells of several immunoSEQ 96-well plates, and each plate was treated as a replicate. For sorted subsets, each replicate PCR was loaded with 200 to 250 ng genomic DNA, equivalent to about 30,000 T cell genomes. Purified libraries were quantified with a Qubit 3.0 fluorometer, sized on a Bioanalyzer 2100, and re-quantified with the KAPA Library Quantification kit. Every immunoSEQ 96-well plate was sequenced on a dedicated single-read 150-cycle Illumina NextSeq 550 flow cell. For the original study's pipeline: Because only junctional sequences without quality scores were contained in the immunoSEQ output, filtering matching that applied to full-length reads could not be performed. To assign V/J genes and CDR3, sequences were annotated using PyIR, a Python wrapper for IgBLAST v1.9, with IMGT germline references. Reads were filtered out if the reads had weak V/J assignments (E-value above 1e-6), no CDR3, stop codons, out-of-frame junctions, or ambiguous translated residues. V3J clonotypes were defined by identical inferred V gene, J gene, and CDR3 amino acid sequence. Percentage overlap between repertoires was computed as shared unique clonotypes divided by the size of the smaller repertoire. Repertoire richness was assessed with RTK rarefaction, the Chao1 estimator, and Recon v2.1 estimates of unobserved clonotypes. Generation probabilities were computed with OLGA for all TCRbeta clonotypes obtained by the gDNA method from a handful of donors. Held by TCRdb, this immuneACCESS table contains in-frame sequences only and omits some clones. Under half of the omission traces to an unresolved V gene where checked; the cause of the rest is unknown. V and J calls plus clone size are reproduced from that table; the DNA served to infer D and trimming. This sample has roughly 890,000 clones in its table, and 85% to 95% of those were observed once. The top ten hold 24% of the sample.

This clonotype was obtained from a young man in good health. The chain is made from TRBV19 and TRBJ2-7, with 10 junctional bases fitting TRBD2. The sample was naive CD8+ T cells sorted from blood. In light of the paper, this sample's cell subset or site label describes: CD45RA+CCR7+. The nucleotide sequence is TGTGCCAGTAGTACCCCCGGGACTAGCGCCCGCTACGAGCAGTACTTC. Its protein is CASSTPGTSARYEQYF.